This TCR beta chain appears in the sequencing data of a study of cytomegalovirus exposure and HLA in healthy donors. General study points: Excluded: some indistinguishable V segments such as TRBV6-2 and TRBV6-3.

V was shortened by 6 bases and J by 3 bases, with 5 bases between the two germline ends. The CDR3 consists of 11 residues. Germline V gene lookup returns CDR1 SGHAT and CDR2 FQNNGV. Details on this clone: The antigen is undetermined.

Amplification used 60 Vbeta primers and 13 Jbeta primers. Some clones are missing from TCRdb's copy, which holds only in-frame ones; the method was immunoSEQ multiplex PCR. Of 100,000 to 150,000 clones in the sample, over 70% were seen once. The chain recombines TRBV11-2 with TRBJ2-5, with unresolved D. The TCR comes from a woman aged 35 to 49 in good health and CMV-seronegative. The sequenced sample was PBMCs. In DNA form, the CDR3 reads TGTGCCAGCAGTCTTAAAGAGACCCAGTACTTC. This translates into CASSLKETQYF.